This T cell receptor beta chain was obtained from a study of T cell responses to AZD1222 COVID-19 vaccine. Whole-study results and caveats: Close to half of all spike-specific TCRs reportedly target regions of the variants that are unmutated. Just a handful of AZD1222 recipients were seropositive at baseline. Donors in the cohort were predominantly white British and more often female, and clonal diversity was possibly underestimated.

Assay: immunoSEQ multiplex PCR; the TCRdb copy retains only in-frame clones and omits some. The sample records 95,000 to 150,000 clones, about 90% being singletons. The CDR3 contains 13 residues. Germline loops: CDR1 SGHDN, CDR2 FVKESK. The V gene lost 3 bases and the J gene lost 8 bases, with 13 bases spanning the gap. Note on this clone: The antigen is not known.

The V gene is TRBV14, the J gene TRBJ1-2; unclear D gene. The TCR was taken from an adult in good health. The material sequenced was peripheral blood, taken on day 0 of AZD1222 vaccination. CDR3 DNA: TGTGCCAGCAGCCACGAAAAAACTCGGGGCTACACCTTC. Encoded protein: CASSHEKTRGYTF.